This paragraph reports one T cell receptor (beta chain). Its antigen remains unidentified. This specimen comes from a study of cytomegalovirus exposure and HLA in healthy donors. Overall study results and limits: Analyses of presence/absence relied on an assumption of roughly uniform sequencing depth across donors.

Amplification used 60 Vbeta primers and 13 Jbeta primers. Per the study methods: The authors later counted roughly 76 million unique TCR beta chains, around 9.9 million of them shared. Measured with immunoSEQ multiplex PCR; TCRdb has only the in-frame clones, and not every one. V, J and clone size were drawn from that table, and D and trimming were deduced from the DNA. In all, the sample yields approximately 50,000 clones. Sequenced: PBMCs. The sequence was collected from a man between 18 and 29 years old in good health and CMV-seropositive.

CDR3 residues: CASSQPTGGSNQPQHF. Here the CDR3 DNA reads TGTGCCAGCAGCCAACCTACAGGGGGGAGCAATCAGCCCCAGCATTTT. The V call is TRBV4-2, the J call TRBJ1-5; TRBD1 matches at 8 bases. Per germline, CDR1 LGHNA and CDR2 YNFKEQ. The trim removed 2 bases at V and 1 base at J, leaving 4 bases unmatched. The CDR3 extends over 16 amino acids.